These T cell receptor beta chains were read from a single sample in a study of cytomegalovirus exposure and HLA in healthy donors. TCRdb's copy holds only in-frame clones and misses some; the assay was immunoSEQ multiplex PCR. This table holds 35,000 to 50,000 clones, 80% to 95% found once. The source material was PBMCs. The receptors were gathered from a woman younger than 35 in good health and CMV-seronegative. The CDR3 runs from the conserved cysteine through the conserved F or W. D genes are given only for firm matches. For some rows the clone size is stated as once, few or many, or as a class when expanded; others skip it.

CASSLRTNYGYTF,TGTGCCAGCAGTCTCAGGACTAACTATGGCTACACCTTC,NA,13,NA,TRBV2,TRBJ1-2
CASSLFRETQYF,TGCGCCAGCAGTCTCTTTCGGGAGACCCAGTACTTC,NA,12,few,TRBV10-2,TRBJ2-5
CASSLPDRNEQFF,TGTGCCAGCAGCCTCCCGGACAGAAATGAGCAGTTCTTC,NA,13,NA,TRBV7-3,TRBJ2-1
CASTGGEYNSPLHF,TGTGCCAGCACGGGGGGCGAGTATAATTCACCCCTCCACTTT,NA,14,few,TRBV6-1,TRBJ1-6
CASSSAGANTEAFF,TGTGCCAGCAGCTCCGCGGGGGCGAACACTGAAGCTTTCTTT,NA,14,NA,TRBV11-3,TRBJ1-1
CASRKGVNEKLFF,TGTGCCAGCAGAAAGGGGGTGAATGAAAAACTGTTTTTT,NA,13,NA,TRBV6-1,TRBJ1-4
CASRSGGGTGELFF,TGTGCCAGTAGGAGCGGGGGGGGAACCGGGGAGCTGTTTTTT,TRBD2,14,NA,TRBV19,TRBJ2-2
CASTTGVLDTDTQYF,TGTGCCAGCACCACGGGAGTCTTGGACACAGATACGCAGTATTTT,NA,15,NA,TRBV6-5,TRBJ2-3
CASSLTGTGPYGYTF,TGTGCCAGCAGCTTGACCGGGACAGGGCCCTATGGCTACACCTTC,TRBD1,15,NA,TRBV11-1,TRBJ1-2
CASTRDRGNTIYF,TGTGCCAGCACTCGGGACAGGGGAAACACCATATATTTT,TRBD1,13,NA,TRBV6-5,TRBJ1-3
CAISIAGGGDTQYF,TGTGCCATCAGCATAGCGGGGGGGGGAGATACGCAGTATTTT,TRBD2,14,NA,TRBV10-3,TRBJ2-3
CASSLSGDSPYGYTF,TGTGCCAGCAGTTTATCCGGGGACAGCCCCTATGGCTACACCTTC,TRBD1,15,NA,TRBV28,TRBJ1-2
CASRGSSGRDDEQYF,TGCGCCAGCAGGGGTTCTAGCGGGAGGGACGACGAGCAGTACTTC,TRBD2,15,NA,TRBV10-2,TRBJ2-7
CASSEGPQNYGYTF,TGTGCCAGCAGTGAAGGGCCACAGAACTATGGCTACACCTTC,NA,14,NA,TRBV6-1,TRBJ1-2
CASSPRDRGSAFF,TGTGCCAGCAGCCCACGGGACAGGGGATCAGCTTTCTTT,TRBD1,13,NA,TRBV11-2,TRBJ1-1
CASSLREGGYEQYF,TGTGCCAGCAGCTTGAGGGAGGGAGGCTACGAGCAGTACTTC,TRBD2,14,once,TRBV5-4,TRBJ2-7
CASSWGTGDQPQHF,TGTGCCAGCAGTTGGGGGACAGGGGATCAGCCCCAGCATTTT,TRBD1,14,NA,TRBV6-5,TRBJ1-5
CASSQNRKETQYF,TGTGCCAGTAGTCAAAACAGGAAAGAGACCCAGTACTTC,NA,13,NA,TRBV19,TRBJ2-5
CASSMVSGLADLETQYF,TGCGCCAGCAGCATGGTATCTGGACTAGCGGACCTAGAGACCCAGTACTTC,TRBD2,17,NA,TRBV5-1,TRBJ2-5
CASSVAGNTEAFF,TGCGCCAGCAGCGTGGCAGGGAACACTGAAGCTTTCTTT,NA,13,NA,TRBV5-1,TRBJ1-1
CASDRQGANEKLFF,TGTGCCAGTGACCGACAGGGGGCAAATGAAAAACTGTTTTTT,TRBD1,14,NA,TRBV2,TRBJ1-4
CASSPGLAGVPDTQYF,TGCGCCAGCAGCCCTGGACTAGCGGGAGTTCCAGATACGCAGTATTTT,TRBD2,16,once,TRBV5-1,TRBJ2-3
CASSDPYRAGNQPQHF,TGTGCCAGCAGTGACCCCTACAGGGCAGGCAATCAGCCCCAGCATTTT,NA,16,once,TRBV6-1,TRBJ1-5
CASSLGSVGGSGEQYF,TGTGCCAGCAGCTTAGGGTCGGTCGGCGGGAGTGGCGAGCAGTACTTC,TRBD2,16,NA,TRBV7-2,TRBJ2-7
CASSLGRGLEGYTF,TGCGCCAGCAGCTTGGGCAGGGGGCTTGAGGGCTACACCTTC,TRBD1,14,NA,TRBV5-1,TRBJ1-2
CASSLVPRGSTEAFF,TGTGCCAGCAGCTTGGTCCCCCGTGGGAGCACTGAAGCTTTCTTT,NA,15,NA,TRBV5-8,TRBJ1-1
CASSRQGHSTETQYF,TGTGCCAGCAGTAGACAGGGGCATTCCACGGAGACCCAGTACTTC,TRBD1,15,NA,TRBV27,TRBJ2-5
CASSSRRDSDGYTF,TGTGCCAGCAGCTCACGCCGGGACTCCGATGGCTACACCTTC,NA,14,NA,TRBV11-2,TRBJ1-2
CASSTPAGGPYEQYF,TGTGCCAGCAGTACACCAGCGGGGGGCCCCTACGAGCAGTACTTC,TRBD2,15,NA,TRBV28,TRBJ2-7
CASSWDYEQYF,TGTGCCAGCAGCTGGGACTATGAGCAGTACTTC,TRBD2,11,few,TRBV7-9,TRBJ2-7
CASSVSQGRETQYF,TGTGCCAGCAGTGTGTCCCAGGGGAGAGAGACCCAGTACTTC,NA,14,NA,TRBV6-1,TRBJ2-5
CASSYGTGVGETQYF,TGTGCCAGCAGTTACGGAACAGGGGTCGGAGAGACCCAGTACTTC,TRBD1,15,NA,TRBV6-5,TRBJ2-5
CASSMWRGTEAFF,TGTGCCAGTAGTATGTGGAGAGGCACTGAAGCTTTCTTT,NA,13,NA,TRBV19,TRBJ1-1
CASSAPDSYNEQFF,TGTGCCAGCAGTGCCCCCGACAGTTACAATGAGCAGTTCTTC,NA,14,NA,TRBV2,TRBJ2-1
CASSGRTENSPLHF,TGTGCCAGCAGCGGGAGGACGGAGAATTCACCCCTCCACTTT,NA,14,NA,TRBV5-4,TRBJ1-6
CASSFLENTEAFF,TGCGCCAGCAGCTTCTTAGAGAACACTGAAGCTTTCTTT,NA,13,NA,TRBV5-1,TRBJ1-1
CSAEPLRGSYEQYF,TGCAGCGCTGAACCCCTCAGGGGCTCCTACGAGCAGTACTTC,NA,14,NA,TRBV29-1,TRBJ2-7
CASSLKARPGLRTGVGTDTQYF,TGCGCCAGCAGCTTGAAAGCGCGGCCCGGACTAAGGACAGGGGTCGGCACAGATACGCAGTATTTT,TRBD1,22,NA,TRBV5-1,TRBJ2-3
CASSLTGDGYTF,TGTGCCAGCAGTTTGACAGGGGACGGCTACACCTTC,TRBD1,12,NA,TRBV27,TRBJ1-2
CASSNPGHGNQPQHF,TGTGCCAGCAGTAACCCGGGACACGGTAATCAGCCCCAGCATTTT,NA,15,NA,TRBV28,TRBJ1-5
CASSSHRQGTPEAFF,TGTGCCAGCAGTTCACACCGACAGGGGACGCCTGAAGCTTTCTTT,TRBD1,15,NA,TRBV28,TRBJ1-1
CASSQGTGVAEQYF,TGCGCCAGCAGCCAAGGGACAGGGGTGGCCGAGCAGTACTTC,TRBD1,14,NA,TRBV5-1,TRBJ2-7
CASSSYPRAGGPREQFF,TGTGCCAGCAGCTCGTACCCTCGGGCGGGGGGGCCCCGTGAGCAGTTCTTC,TRBD2,17,NA,TRBV7-2,TRBJ2-1